This passage covers 5 T cell receptor beta chains from one sample sequenced in a study of blood T cells in healthy people across ages. The second PCR ran about 6 to 11 cycles with a sample-barcoded 5' primer and J-beta primers. TCRdb passed the 5' RACE reads through MiXCR, listing each CDR3 protein once. The repertoire consists of around 1,500,000 distinct CDR3 sequences, with 40% to 50% occurring once and the leading ten covering approximately 7.9%. Sequencing was performed on blood. These receptors came from a woman between 18 and 30 years old in good health.

V gene TRBV5-1 combines with J gene TRBJ2-5; 7 nucleotides agree with TRBD1. The J call may not be correct, given that the DNA end is closer to TRBJ2-7. Germline CDR1 reads SGHRS; CDR2 reads YFSETQ. The CDR3 loop spans 14 amino acids. CDR3 in amino acids: CASSPERGQSEQYF. The CDR3 DNA sequence: TGCGCCAGCAGCCCAGAGAGGGGACAGTCCGAGCAGTACTTC.

A few counts support this clonotype. This chain links TRBV20-1 with TRBJ2-7; 10 bases fit TRBD1. The junction had 10 bases not matched to a gene; V was cut back by 0 bases and J by 5 bases. The CDR3 spans 16 residues. The germline CDR1 and CDR2 sequences are DFQATT and SNEGSKA (reference sequence). CDR3 DNA: TGCAGTGCTAGAGATCGTACTTGGACAGGGGGAGACGAGCAGTACTTC. Residues: CSARDRTWTGGDEQYF.

This clonotype came up a few times. V usage is TRBV12-3 or TRBV12-4 and J usage is TRBJ2-3; 10 bases agree with TRBD2. Losses at the gene ends were 1 base for V and 0 bases for J; bases not matched to a gene: 13. The CDR3 runs to 20 residues. CDR3 in DNA: TGTGCCAGCAGTTTAGTTTATTGGACTAGCGGAGGCCCTAGCACAGATACGCAGTATTTT. Its protein product is CASSLVYWTSGGPSTDTQYF.

Ten or more counts support this clonotype. The chain carries TRBV20-1 and TRBJ2-1, with 9 bases matching TRBD2. The germline CDR1 and CDR2 sequences are DFQATT and SNEGSKA (reference sequence). The CDR3 has 15 amino acids. Trimming cost V 4 bases and J 9 bases; bases outside gene matches: 13. Here the CDR3 DNA reads TGCAGTGCTAACCGAGCGGGAGGAGCAAAGGGTGAGCAGTTCTTC. Protein product: CSANRAGGAKGEQFF.

This clonotype was observed many times. The chain carries TRBV20-1 and TRBJ2-1; the D gene is possibly TRBD1 (5 bases). This CDR3 contains 15 residues. Looked up from germline, CDR1 is DFQATT and CDR2 is SNEGSKA (reference sequence). Trimming stripped 4 bases from V and 5 bases from J, with 18 bases between. The CDR3 DNA reads as TGCAGTGCTAAAGGGGAAGGCGGTAAAAACAATGAGCAGTTCTTC. Encoded protein: CSAKGEGGKNNEQFF.